This passage covers 11 T cell receptor beta chains from one sample sequenced in a study of CD8 T cells in ankylosing spondylitis (dated by TCRdb to 2016 to 2017). Libraries were constructed by 5' RACE. This sample was sequenced with an Illumina HiSeq 2500. TCRdb handled the public reads itself, with Q25 trimming in fastp and clone calling in MiXCR, and kept productive beta chains. Every CDR3 protein is listed once, alongside the most common genes and DNA of its rows. The sample has around 180,000 distinct CDR3 sequences on record, about an eighth of them singletons. The ten largest clones add up to around 10% of the sample. Sequenced sample: blood, either unsorted or a sorted T cell fraction (not recorded which). The receptors were gathered from a female donor with ankylosing spondylitis or in good health (not recorded which).

This clonotype occurred many times. The chain combines TRBV4-2 with TRBJ1-4, with D perhaps TRBD1 (5 bases). Germline values: CDR1 LGHNA, CDR2 YNFKEQ. Trimming left V 4 bases short and J 0 bases short, with 12 bases between. This CDR3 is built from 16 residues. CDR3 protein: CASSPTGEATNEKLFF. CDR3 bases: TGTGCCAGCAGCCCAACAGGAGAAGCAACTAATGAAAAACTGTTTTTT.

In the case of this clonotype: A much larger clone differs by one base, so this may be a read error. V is TRBV7-2 and J is TRBJ2-5; D possibly uses TRBD1 or TRBD2 (5 bases each). Looked up from germline, CDR1 is SGHTA and CDR2 is FQGNSA. This CDR3 is 14 amino acids long. Here the CDR3 reads CASSLGTSLETPYF. CDR3 DNA sequence: TGTGCCAGCAGCTTAGGGACATCACTAGAGACCCCGTACTTC.

This clonotype was recorded once. The genes are TRBV5-6 and TRBJ2-3; the D call may be TRBD1 or TRBD2 (5 bases each). This CDR3 spans 16 amino acids. V was clipped by 2 bases and J by 10 bases, with 23 bases between them. CDR1 is SGHDT, CDR2 YYEEEE, per germline. The CDR3 DNA is TGTGCCAGCAGCTTTCGCGGAGGAATCAGGGATCCTTCGCAGTATTTT. The encoded protein is CASSFRGGIRDPSQYF.

This clonotype was found many times. The gene calls are TRBV7-9 and TRBJ2-7; the D is unclear. Trimming left V 1 base short and J 8 bases short, with 15 bases between. This CDR3 region has 14 residues. The V gene's germline CDR1 is SEHNR and CDR2 FQNEAQ (reference sequence). The CDR3: CASSLGPPGNQQYF. CDR3 DNA: TGTGCCAGCAGCTTAGGTCCCCCGGGTAACCAGCAGTACTTC.

The chain is built from TRBV7-8 and TRBJ2-2, with D unclear. The V gene's germline CDR1 is SGHVS and CDR2 FQNEAQ. V lost 2 bases and J lost 8, with 18 bases in between. This CDR3 is 16 amino acids long. The CDR3 region is CASSLQPTLRPGELFF. The CDR3, as DNA: TGTGCCAGCAGCTTACAACCGACCCTGCGGCCGGGGGAGCTGTTTTTT.

This clonotype was detected many times. CDR3 sequence: CAISQLAGTYEQYF. The CDR3 DNA reads TGTGCCATCAGTCAGCTAGCGGGTACCTACGAGCAGTACTTC. The chain carries TRBV10-3 and TRBJ2-7, with 8 bases identical to TRBD2. The CDR3 runs 14 residues. Germline CDR1 ENHRY, CDR2 SYGVKD. Trimming removed 5 bases from V and 2 bases from J; junction bases left unmatched: 5.

The V gene is TRBV5-1, the J gene TRBJ2-1; the D gene could be TRBD1 or TRBD2 (5 bases each). V gave up 4 bases and J gave up 3 bases, with 17 bases separating them. This CDR3 has 16 amino acids. Germline V gives CDR1 SGHRS, CDR2 YFSETQ. Written as DNA, the CDR3 is TGCGCCAGCAGCCCCCTCGAGGGACGGATCTACAATGAGCAGTTCTTC. Translated, it gives CASSPLEGRIYNEQFF.

This clonotype was found many times. The chain is built from TRBV3-1 and TRBJ1-2; 9 bases are shared with TRBD1. Germline V gene data show CDR1 as LGHDT and CDR2 as YNNKEL (reference sequence). The CDR3 is 14 residues long. V lost 7 bases and J lost 3; bases outside the gene matches: 6. CDR3 DNA: TGTGCCAGCAATTCCCGGGACAGGGACTATGGCTACACCTTC. It encodes CASNSRDRDYGYTF.

This clonotype has just a few counts. V usage is TRBV12-3 or TRBV12-4 and J usage is TRBJ2-1, with 13 nucleotides matching TRBD2. CDR3 length: 13 residues. V shed 6 bases and J 11 bases; nucleotides not matched to a gene: 4. The CDR3 DNA sequence: TGTGCCAGCAGACTAGCGGGAGGGTCAAAGCAGTTCTTC. Protein product: CASRLAGGSKQFF.

This clonotype was found many times. The CDR3 region is CSAKERTLLSDTQYF. The CDR3 nucleotides are TGCAGTGCTAAAGAGAGGACATTGTTATCAGATACGCAGTATTTT. The chain carries TRBV20-1 and TRBJ2-3; TRBD1 might be the D (5 bases). The CDR3 consists of 15 residues. Germline lookup yields CDR1 DFQATT and CDR2 SNEGSKA (reference sequence). Trimming removed 4 bases at V and 4 bases at J, with 18 bases between.

This clonotype was found many times. The chain carries TRBV15 and TRBJ2-1; 7 bases map to TRBD2. The junction had 2 bases not matched to a gene; V was cut back by 1 base and J by 5 bases. This CDR3 contains 14 residues. CDR1 is LNHNV, CDR2 YYDKDF, per germline (reference sequence). The CDR3 region has the DNA TGTGCCACCAGCAGAGCCGGGGGGAACAATGAGCAGTTCTTC. Its translation: CATSRAGGNNEQFF.